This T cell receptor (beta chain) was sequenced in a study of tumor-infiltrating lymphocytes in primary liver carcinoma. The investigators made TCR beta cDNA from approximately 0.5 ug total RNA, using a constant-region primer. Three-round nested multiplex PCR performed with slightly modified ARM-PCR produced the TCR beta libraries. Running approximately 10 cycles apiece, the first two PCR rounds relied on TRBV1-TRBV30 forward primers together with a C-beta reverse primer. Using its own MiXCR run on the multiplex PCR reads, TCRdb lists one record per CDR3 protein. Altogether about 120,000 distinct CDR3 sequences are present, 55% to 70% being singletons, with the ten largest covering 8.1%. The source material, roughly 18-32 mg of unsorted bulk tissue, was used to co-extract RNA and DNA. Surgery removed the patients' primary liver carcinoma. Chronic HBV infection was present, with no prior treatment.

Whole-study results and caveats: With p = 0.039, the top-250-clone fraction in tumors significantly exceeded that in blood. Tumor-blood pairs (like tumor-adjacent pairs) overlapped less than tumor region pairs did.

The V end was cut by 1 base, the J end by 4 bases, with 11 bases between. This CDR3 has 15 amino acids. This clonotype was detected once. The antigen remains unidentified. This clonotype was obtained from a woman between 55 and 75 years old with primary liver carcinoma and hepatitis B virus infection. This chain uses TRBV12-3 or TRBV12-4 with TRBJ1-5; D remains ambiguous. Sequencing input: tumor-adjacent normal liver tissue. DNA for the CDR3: TGTGCCAGCAGTTTAGGTAGGAAGGAAAATCAGCCCCAGCATTTT. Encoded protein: CASSLGRKENQPQHF.